These T cell receptor beta chains were read from a single sample in a study of cytomegalovirus exposure and HLA in healthy donors. Clones were sequenced by immunoSEQ multiplex PCR, and TCRdb holds only the in-frame ones, with some missing. The sample's table shows around 75,000 clones. Input material: PBMCs. The receptors derive from a man aged 45-65 years in good health and CMV-seropositive. Both conserved end residues are part of each CDR3. A D gene is named only where the DNA matches it firmly.

- | TRBJ1-1 | TRBV7-8 | TGTGCCAGCGGACCTAGCGGGGGGCAGAGAGGTGAAGCTTTCTTT | CASGPSGGQRGEAFF
TRBD1 | TRBJ2-7 | TRBV2 | TGTGCCAGCAGTTGGGGGACAGGGGAAGGAAACGAGCAGTACTTC | CASSWGTGEGNEQYF
- | TRBJ1-3 | TRBV6-1 | TGTGCCAGCAGTGAAAACGCCGGGGAAGGAAACACCATATATTTT | CASSENAGEGNTIYF
- | TRBJ1-2 | TRBV7-9 | TGTGCCAGCAGCTTAGCAATAGATGGCTACACCTTC | CASSLAIDGYTF
- | TRBJ1-2 | TRBV5-1 | TGCGCCAGCAGGCGGGATCCCTCGGACTATGGCTACACCTTC | CASRRDPSDYGYTF
TRBD2 | TRBJ2-1 | TRBV30 | TGTGCCTGGAGTGGACGGGGGGGCGAAGGATACAATGAGCAGTTCTTC | CAWSGRGGEGYNEQFF
TRBD1 | TRBJ1-1 | TRBV9 | TGTGCCAGCAGCGCCGACAGGGGGTCTGAAGCTTTCTTT | CASSADRGSEAFF
- | TRBJ2-5 | TRBV5-6 | TGTGCCAGCAGCTTAGAGGGAGGCGACAGGGAACAAGAGACCCAGTACTTC | CASSLEGGDREQETQYF
- | TRBJ1-2 | TRBV9 | TGTGCCAGCAGCGCCGCAGGGACTAACTATGGCTACACCTTC | CASSAAGTNYGYTF
- | TRBJ2-3 | TRBV9 | TGTGCCAGCAGTGCTCAGTGGGGGGGGGCCGCAGATACGCAGTATTTT | CASSAQWGGAADTQYF
TRBD1 | TRBJ1-5 | TRBV30 | TGTGCCTGGAGCCTACAGGGGATCGGCAATCAGCCCCAGCATTTT | CAWSLQGIGNQPQHF
TRBD1 | TRBJ1-1 | TRBV18 | TGTGCCGCCAGGGGGACCCGAGGGACTGAAGCTTTCTTT | CAARGTRGTEAFF
TRBD1 | TRBJ2-1 | TRBV5-4 | TGTGCCAGCAGCATGCCCGGGACAGGGGATGAGCAGTTCTTC | CASSMPGTGDEQFF
- | TRBJ1-1 | TRBV15 | TGTGCCACCAGCAGAGATCTCGGCAGGGGCGGCACTGAAGCTTTCTTT | CATSRDLGRGGTEAFF
- | TRBJ1-1 | TRBV15 | TGTGCCACCAGCAGACTGGGAGACATGAACACTGAAGCTTTCTTT | CATSRLGDMNTEAFF
TRBD1 | TRBJ1-1 | TRBV18 | TGTGCCAGCTCACCGGGACAGGGGGAGAACACTGAAGCTTTCTTT | CASSPGQGENTEAFF
- | TRBJ1-2 | TRBV6-1 | TGTGCCAGCAGTGAAGTTGTGAGCTCTGAGGGTGGCTACACCTTC | CASSEVVSSEGGYTF
- | TRBJ1-2 | TRBV28 | TGTGCCAGCACTTTGGGAGTTGATGGCTACACCTTC | CASTLGVDGYTF
- | TRBJ2-7 | TRBV4-2 | TGTGCCAGCAGCCAAGAGAGCGGTGGAATCTACGAGCAGTACTTC | CASSQESGGIYEQYF
TRBD2 | TRBJ2-1 | TRBV7-2 | TGTGCCAGCAGCCCCCGGGGGGGCTTGGGGGATGAGCAGTTCTTC | CASSPRGGLGDEQFF
- | TRBJ1-2 | TRBV25-1 | TGTGCCAGCAGTGAAAGACAGAGTCTCTATGGCTACACCTTC | CASSERQSLYGYTF
- | TRBJ1-5 | TRBV4-1 | TGCGCCAGCAGCCAAGTTTATCTGACGGGAAATCAGCCCCAGCATTTT | CASSQVYLTGNQPQHF
- | TRBJ1-2 | TRBV2 | TGTGCCATCACCGACAGAAAGTATGGCTACACCTTC | CAITDRKYGYTF